Detailed here is one T cell receptor (beta chain). Everyone in the study who had HIV was treated in the United States. Prior to DNA extraction, the samples held roughly 0.85-11 million cryopreserved PBMC. The data derive from a study of long-term antiretroviral therapy in people with HIV. The V end was cut by 1 base, the J end by 7 bases, with 5 bases between. In germline, CDR1 is SQVTM, CDR2 ANQGSEA. The CDR3 runs to 11 residues. The authors ran the immunoSEQ assay, v3.0, at survey level. Using immunoSEQ multiplex PCR, the repertoire was profiled, and TCRdb retains in-frame clones only, with some absent. The sample has tens of thousands of clones, roughly four fifths seen once.

V gene TRBV29-1 combines with J gene TRBJ2-1; D is uncertain. The sequenced sample was unsorted PBMCs, obtained 0.3 years after starting antiretroviral therapy. The TCR originated in a man aged 18-30 years with HIV. The CDR3 sequence is CSVEAQNEQFF. As DNA, the CDR3 is TGCAGCGTTGAAGCGCAGAATGAGCAGTTCTTC.